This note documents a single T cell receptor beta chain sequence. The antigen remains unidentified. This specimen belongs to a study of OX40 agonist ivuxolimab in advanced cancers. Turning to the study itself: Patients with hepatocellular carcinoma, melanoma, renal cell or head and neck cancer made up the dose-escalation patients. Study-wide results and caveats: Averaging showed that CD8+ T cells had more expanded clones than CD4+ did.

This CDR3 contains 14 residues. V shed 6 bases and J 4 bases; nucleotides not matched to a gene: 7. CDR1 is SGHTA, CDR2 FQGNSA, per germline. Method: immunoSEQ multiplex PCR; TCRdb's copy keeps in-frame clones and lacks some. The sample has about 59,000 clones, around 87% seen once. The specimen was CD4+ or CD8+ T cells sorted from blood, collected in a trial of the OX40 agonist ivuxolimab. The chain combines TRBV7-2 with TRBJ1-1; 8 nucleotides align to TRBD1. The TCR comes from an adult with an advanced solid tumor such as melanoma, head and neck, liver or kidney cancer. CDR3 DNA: TGTGCCAGCAGGGGACGGACAGGGAGCACTGAAGCTTTCTTT. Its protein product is CASRGRTGSTEAFF.